Listed below are T cell receptor beta chains from one sample, sequenced in a study of T cell changes during pregnancy in multiple sclerosis. Libraries were prepared by immunoSEQ multiplex PCR; TCRdb keeps only in-frame clonotypes and omits some of them. This repertoire shows tens of thousands of clones, roughly 89% found once; its top ten account for about 8%. The material was CD8+ T cells from peripheral blood mononuclear cells, obtained before pregnancy. The receptors were gathered from a female donor with multiple sclerosis, enrolled in a pregnancy study. Each CDR3 is given with its conserved first and last residue. D genes are given only for firm matches. Some rows mark clone size as missing; the rest say once, few, many or name a class of expanded clone.

d_call	v_call	clone_size	j_call	cdr3_aa	cdr3_nt
.	TRBV30	.	TRBJ2-7	CAWSGGFSPEQYF	TGTGCCTGGAGTGGGGGCTTTTCCCCCGAGCAGTACTTC
TRBD1	TRBV6-5	.	TRBJ1-2	CASSYRQGVYGYTF	TGTGCCAGCAGTTACCGACAGGGGGTGTATGGCTACACCTTC
.	TRBV6-6	.	TRBJ1-2	CASFTTDSRYGYTF	TGTGCCAGTTTTACCACGGACTCACGCTATGGCTACACCTTC
TRBD2	TRBV6-6	.	TRBJ2-3	CASSFLAGGTDTQYF	TGTGCCAGCAGTTTCCTAGCGGGGGGCACAGATACGCAGTATTTT
.	TRBV28	.	TRBJ2-5	CASSSSWAQETQYF	TGTGCCAGCAGTTCCTCGTGGGCCCAAGAGACCCAGTACTTC
TRBD2	TRBV19	.	TRBJ2-5	CASMGTSGGEETQYF	TGTGCCAGTATGGGGACTAGCGGGGGGGAAGAGACCCAGTACTTC
TRBD1	TRBV7-3	.	TRBJ2-4	CASSLGQDAKNIQYF	TGTGCCAGCAGCCTCGGACAGGACGCCAAAAACATTCAGTACTTC
TRBD2	TRBV7-9	.	TRBJ2-1	CASRRLADNNEQFF	TGTGCCAGCAGGCGACTAGCGGATAACAATGAGCAGTTCTTC
TRBD2	TRBV28	.	TRBJ2-1	CASSGAGAYNEQFF	TGTGCCAGCAGTGGAGCGGGAGCCTACAATGAGCAGTTCTTC
TRBD2	TRBV7-3	.	TRBJ2-1	CASSRGTSGRALNEQFF	TGTGCCAGCAGCCGAGGGACTAGCGGGAGGGCCCTCAATGAGCAGTTCTTC
.	TRBV11-1	once	TRBJ2-3	CASSATQFETDTQYF	TGTGCCAGCAGCGCGACACAGTTCGAGACAGATACGCAGTATTTT
.	TRBV11-2	.	TRBJ2-7	CASSLVAGGTYEQYF	TGTGCCAGCAGCTTAGTCGCTGGCGGGACCTACGAGCAGTACTTC
.	TRBV11-2	few	TRBJ1-5	CASSLVTGSNQPQHF	TGTGCCAGCAGCTTAGTCACCGGGAGCAATCAGCCCCAGCATTTT
TRBD1	TRBV30	once	TRBJ2-5	CAWKGQGQFTQYF	TGTGCCTGGAAGGGACAGGGCCAATTTACCCAGTACTTC
.	TRBV6-5	once	TRBJ2-3	CASSYSTGTDTQYF	TGTGCCAGCAGTTACTCGACAGGCACAGATACGCAGTATTTT
.	TRBV7-9	.	TRBJ2-1	CASSQATGTWNEQFF	TGTGCCAGCAGCCAAGCCACCGGGACATGGAATGAGCAGTTCTTC
TRBD1	TRBV10-3	.	TRBJ2-7	CAISESHRGSYEQYF	TGTGCCATCAGTGAGTCGCACAGGGGGAGCTACGAGCAGTACTTC
.	TRBV10-2	.	TRBJ2-1	CASSESGGYNEQFF	TGCGCCAGCAGTGAGTCAGGGGGCTACAATGAGCAGTTCTTC
TRBD1	TRBV19	.	TRBJ2-2	CASSIRQGALTGELFF	TGTGCCAGTAGTATTAGACAGGGGGCGCTTACCGGGGAGCTGTTTTTT
.	TRBV6-4	.	TRBJ1-1	CASSEGATTEAFF	TGTGCCAGCAGTGAGGGGGCGACCACTGAAGCTTTCTTT
.	TRBV14	few	TRBJ1-6	CASSRREFWNSPLHF	TGTGCCAGCAGCCGCCGGGAGTTCTGGAATTCACCCCTCCACTTT
TRBD1	TRBV7-3	.	TRBJ2-7	CASSPGQGAPEQYF	TGTGCCAGCAGCCCAGGACAGGGGGCGCCCGAGCAGTACTTC
TRBD1	TRBV11-2	.	TRBJ2-1	CASSPIRGQNNEQFF	TGTGCCAGCAGCCCAATTCGGGGACAGAACAATGAGCAGTTCTTC
TRBD1	TRBV15	.	TRBJ2-7	CATSLGTAYEQYF	TGTGCCACCAGCCTGGGGACAGCCTACGAGCAGTACTTC
TRBD1	TRBV2	.	TRBJ1-2	CASSVPTGGNYGYTF	TGTGCCAGCAGTGTACCAACAGGGGGGAACTATGGCTACACCTTC
TRBD2	TRBV6-1	.	TRBJ2-7	CASIETSGSSYEQYF	TGTGCCAGCATTGAGACTAGCGGGAGCTCCTACGAGCAGTACTTC
TRBD2	TRBV6-5	.	TRBJ2-2	CASFGGLNTGELFF	TGTGCCAGCTTCGGGGGGTTGAACACCGGGGAGCTGTTTTTT
.	TRBV11-2	.	TRBJ2-5	CASSSRTVYQETQYF	TGTGCCAGCAGCTCCCGGACAGTGTACCAAGAGACCCAGTACTTC
.	TRBV19	once	TRBJ1-4	CASSMDSYNEKLFF	TGTGCCAGTAGTATGGACAGTTATAATGAAAAACTGTTTTTT
TRBD1	TRBV25-1	.	TRBJ1-2	CASSGDRGWGYTF	TGTGCCAGCAGTGGCGACAGGGGTTGGGGCTACACCTTC
TRBD2	TRBV5-4	once	TRBJ2-3	CASSLGLAPDTQYF	TGTGCCAGCAGCTTGGGACTAGCTCCAGATACGCAGTATTTT
TRBD1	TRBV19	.	TRBJ2-5	CASSIARTGQTQYF	TGTGCCAGTAGTATCGCCCGGACAGGACAGACCCAGTACTTC
.	TRBV4-1	.	TRBJ2-4	CASSQPTREQLAKNIQYF	TGCGCCAGCAGCCAACCGACCCGGGAACAGCTAGCCAAAAACATTCAGTACTTC
.	TRBV11-1	.	TRBJ2-7	CASSLADQGYEQYF	TGTGCCAGCAGCTTAGCCGACCAGGGCTACGAGCAGTACTTC
TRBD1	TRBV29-1	.	TRBJ2-7	CSVGARGHYEQYF	TGCAGCGTGGGGGCCAGGGGGCACTACGAGCAGTACTTC
TRBD2	TRBV11-2	.	TRBJ2-3	CASRGGTGKTSGRSDTQYF	TGTGCCAGCCGGGGGGGGACGGGAAAGACTAGCGGGAGGTCAGATACGCAGTATTTT
.	TRBV9	.	TRBJ1-1	CASSVSKNTEAFF	TGTGCCAGCAGCGTGAGTAAGAACACTGAAGCTTTCTTT
.	TRBV4-2	.	TRBJ2-1	CASSQEEGTSYNEQFF	TGTGCCAGCAGCCAAGAAGAAGGGACAAGCTACAATGAGCAGTTCTTC
.	TRBV14	.	TRBJ2-7	CASSQEGRGAPYEQYF	TGTGCCAGCAGCCAAGAGGGTCGGGGGGCTCCGTACGAGCAGTACTTC
TRBD1	TRBV27	.	TRBJ1-1	CASSLRGRGTEAFF	TGTGCCAGCAGTTTAAGGGGGCGCGGCACTGAAGCTTTCTTT
.	TRBV5-1	.	TRBJ2-6	CASSLDESGANVLTF	TGCGCCAGCAGCTTGGACGAGTCTGGGGCCAACGTCCTGACTTTC
TRBD2	TRBV5-1	.	TRBJ2-7	CASSSTSGDEQYF	TGCGCCAGCAGCTCAACTAGCGGCGACGAGCAGTACTTC
TRBD2	TRBV28	.	TRBJ2-4	CASKNSGRAYFTIQYF	TGTGCCAGCAAGAATAGCGGGAGGGCCTATTTTACCATTCAGTACTTC
TRBD1	TRBV15	.	TRBJ2-5	CATSAPDRVLRETQYF	TGTGCCACCAGCGCCCCGGACAGGGTCCTCCGAGAGACCCAGTACTTC
TRBD2	TRBV7-7	once	TRBJ2-5	CASSRTPVGLAGGGETQYF	TGTGCTAGCAGCCGCACCCCGGTGGGACTAGCGGGAGGAGGAGAGACCCAGTACTTC
.	TRBV20-1	.	TRBJ2-1	CSARDSNEQFF	TGCAGTGCTAGGGACAGCAATGAGCAGTTCTTC
.	TRBV5-1	.	TRBJ1-1	CASSLQGFGTEAFF	TGCGCCAGCAGCTTGCAGGGTTTCGGCACTGAAGCTTTCTTT
.	TRBV15	.	TRBJ2-3	CATSREVNREVTDTQYF	TGTGCCACCAGCAGAGAAGTTAACAGGGAAGTCACAGATACGCAGTATTTT
TRBD2	TRBV2	.	TRBJ2-3	CASRGGLAGDPSTDTQYF	TGTGCCAGCAGGGGTGGACTAGCGGGCGACCCTAGCACAGATACGCAGTATTTT